This T cell receptor (beta chain) was recovered during a study of control samples from healthy donors and cancer patients (dated by TCRdb to 2019 to 2021). Library creation used the immunoSEQ multiplex PCR assay. Sourced from immuneACCESS, this table was stored by TCRdb with only in-frame sequences that have V and J called. A share of the clones is absent; for the studies checked, an unresolved V gene accounts for under half, and the remainder has no known explanation. The sample includes tens of thousands of clones, with more than 85% observed a single time. Roughly 1.2% of the sample is in the top ten clones. Note on this clone: Its recognized antigen is unknown. No qualities accompany the bases; no much larger clone lies one base away.

The cysteine opens and the phenylalanine closes a CDR3 of 14 amino acids. The read is trimmed to its CDR3 DNA, 42 bases read in frame from base 1. Via the germline V gene, CDR1 is KGHDR and CDR2 SFDVKD. At the junction V is shortened by 5 bases and J by 3 bases, with 12 bases in between. The chain links TRBV24-1 with TRBJ2-5, with TRBD1 as a weak D call on 6 bases. The origin of this receptor is a middle-aged woman with lung cancer. Sequenced: PBMCs. The nucleotide sequence reads as follows: TGTGCCACCAGTGGGGTGGACAGTGAAGAGACCCAGTACTTC. Its translation reads: CATSGVDSEETQYF.